These 2 T cell receptor beta chains were all obtained from the same sample, sequenced in a study of shared clonotypes between healthy human individuals. This table comes from immunoSEQ multiplex PCR, and its TCRdb copy is limited to in-frame clones, with some not included. The sample includes about 490,000 clones, 75% to 85% of them seen just once. Sequencing input: PBMCs. These receptors were obtained from a middle-aged woman in good health. Some clones in this sample may be carry-over from other donors' samples.

V usage is TRBV7-8 and J usage is TRBJ2-7, with D perhaps matching TRBD1 or TRBD2 (5 bases each). The germline V and J ends were trimmed by 3 bases and 3 bases, with 15 bases remaining between them. Germline lookup yields CDR1 SGHVS and CDR2 FQNEAQ. The CDR3 spans 15 residues. CDR3 sequence reads: CASSLGPQGIYEQYF. CDR3 DNA: TGTGCCAGCAGCTTGGGACCGCAGGGAATCTACGAGCAGTACTTC.

The genes are TRBV2 and TRBJ1-4, with no clear D. CDR3 length equals 15 residues. Trimming took 2 bases from V and 0 from J, leaving 7 bases between them. Germline CDR1 reads SNHLY; CDR2 reads FYNNEI. The CDR3 DNA is TGTGCCAGCAGTGAACAGAGCTCAACTAATGAAAAACTGTTTTTT. Encoded protein: CASSEQSSTNEKLFF.